One and the same sample provided the 21 T cell receptor beta chains below, sequenced in a study of blood T cell repertoires in COVID-19. Method: immunoSEQ multiplex PCR; TCRdb's copy keeps in-frame clones and lacks some. The sample includes hundreds of thousands of clones, nearly 90% of them seen just once. The sample was peripheral blood. Every receptor here comes from a man aged 18-30 years with active or convalescent COVID-19.

This chain joins TRBV7-8 and TRBJ2-4; D unclear. Trimming left V 5 bases short and J 6 bases short, with 11 bases between. The CDR3 loop spans 13 amino acids. Per germline, CDR1 SGHVS and CDR2 FQNEAQ. CDR3 sequence reads: CASSPRLGNIQYF. Written as DNA, the CDR3 is TGTGCCAGCAGCCCCCGCCTAGGAAACATTCAGTACTTC. The full variable domain, its missing parts supplied by reference TRBV7-8 and TRBJ2-4, is GAGVSQSPRYKVAKRGQDVALRCDPISGHVSLFWYQQALGQGPEFLTYFQNEAQLDKSGLPSDRFFAERPEGSVSTLKIQRTQQEDSAVYLCASSPRLGNIQYFGAGTRLSVL.

The chain has TRBV10-3 and TRBJ2-7, with D maybe TRBD1 (6 bases). Trimming cost V 7 bases and J 7 bases, with 11 bases left between them. The CDR3 totals 11 residues. The germline V gene encodes CDR1 ENHRY and CDR2 SYGVKD. The CDR3, as DNA: TGTGCCATCACTTCGACAGGAGAGCAGTACTTC. Amino acids: CAITSTGEQYF.

The rearrangement uses TRBV25-1 and TRBJ2-7, with a tentative D call TRBD1 (5 bases). The CDR3 is made up of 13 amino acids. Germline CDR1 is MGHDK and CDR2 is SYGVNS. Trimming shortened V by 2 bases and J by 6 bases, and 11 bases separated the two germline ends. DNA of the CDR3: TGTGCCAGCAGTGAACCCAGGGCTGTCGAGCAGTACTTC. This translates into CASSEPRAVEQYF.

This chain links TRBV5-1 with TRBJ2-1, with D perhaps TRBD1 (8 bases). V lost 4 bases, J lost 4 bases, and 15 bases lay in between. Germline V gene data show CDR1 as SGHRS and CDR2 as YFSETQ. CDR3 length: 15 amino acids. CDR3 in DNA: TGCGCCAGCAGCATAACAGGGGGGGCTTACAATGAGCAGTTCTTC. Translated, it gives CASSITGGAYNEQFF.

The sample holds one count of this clone. V gene TRBV27 combines with J gene TRBJ1-5, with a tentative D call TRBD1 (5 bases). V was shortened by 3 bases and J by 3 bases, with 9 bases between the two germline ends. This CDR3 region has 14 residues. CDR1 is MNHEY, CDR2 SMNVEV, per germline (reference sequence). This chain's CDR3 is CASSFQGNNQPQHF. The CDR3 coding sequence is TGTGCCAGCAGTTTTCAGGGTAACAATCAGCCCCAGCATTTT.

The chain uses TRBV7-9 and TRBJ2-6, with no clear D. Between the trimmed V and J ends, which lost 1 base and 0 bases, there was a span of 7 bases. CDR1 is SEHNR, CDR2 FQNEAQ, per germline (reference sequence). The CDR3 runs to 16 residues. This chain's CDR3 is CASSLGGVSGANVLTF. DNA for the CDR3: TGTGCCAGCAGCTTAGGCGGCGTCTCTGGGGCCAACGTCCTGACTTTC.

The chain employs TRBV28 and TRBJ2-1; the D gene is possibly TRBD1 (6 bases). Trimming stripped 7 bases from V and 7 bases from J, with 20 bases between. The germline V gene encodes CDR1 MDHEN and CDR2 SYDVKM. This CDR3 contains 15 residues. The CDR3 DNA reads as TGTGCCAGCACGCGACAGGCGACTCCGTCTAATGAGCAGTTCTTC. Encoded protein: CASTRQATPSNEQFF.

This clone was counted a single time. The genes are TRBV10-2 and TRBJ1-1; 11 nucleotides line up with TRBD1. The length of the CDR3 is 15 residues. V shed 6 bases and J 3 bases; nucleotides not matched to a gene: 6. From germline, CDR1 is WSHSY and CDR2 SAAADI. CDR3 loop: CASRIKGQGDTEAFF. The CDR3 nucleotides are TGCGCCAGCAGAATAAAGGGACAGGGGGACACTGAAGCTTTCTTT.

The chain combines TRBV9 with TRBJ2-1; TRBD1 matches at 7 bases. Germline V CDR1 and CDR2: SGDLS, YYNGEE. There are 15 residues in the CDR3. The J segment lost 4 bases and the V segment lost 0 bases, leaving 4 bases of the junction unmatched. The DNA for the CDR3 is TGTGCCAGCAGCGTAGAGGGGGCGCGGTACAATGAGCAGTTCTTC. This encodes CASSVEGARYNEQFF.

V is TRBV12-3 or TRBV12-4 and J is TRBJ2-3, with a weak D call TRBD2 (5 bases). The CDR3 covers 13 residues. Trimming took off 4 bases at V and 10 bases at J, with 15 bases between the two ends. CDR3 coding DNA: TGTGCCAGCAGTTCCGATGGCGGGCTAGCGCAGTATTTT. It yields the protein CASSSDGGLAQYF.

The V and J genes are TRBV15 and TRBJ2-1; a weak D match, TRBD2 (6 bases). CDR1 and CDR2 (germline): LNHNV, YYDKDF (reference sequence). The CDR3 is 16 amino acids. Trimming took 3 bases from V and 1 from J, leaving 13 bases between them. CDR3 sequence reads: CATSRHGLASYNEQFF. Here the CDR3 DNA reads TGTGCCACCAGCAGGCACGGCCTAGCGTCCTACAATGAGCAGTTCTTC.

This clone was recorded once. The chain carries TRBV29-1 and TRBJ2-2, with TRBD2 as a possible D gene (5 bases). Trimming left V 4 bases short and J 3 bases short, with 9 bases between. In germline, CDR1 is SQVTM, CDR2 ANQGSEA. The CDR3 spans 13 residues. In DNA form, the CDR3 reads TGCAGCGTTGTTTGGGGAGACACCGGGGAGCTGTTTTTT. The encoded protein is CSVVWGDTGELFF.

V and J are TRBV7-2 and TRBJ2-1, with 13 nucleotides matching TRBD2. The germline V gene encodes CDR1 SGHTA and CDR2 FQGNSA. CDR3 length equals 16 residues. With V trimmed by 5 bases and J by 7 bases, 8 bases remained unmatched. This chain's CDR3 is CASSASGTSGVNEQFF. The CDR3 DNA reads TGTGCCAGCAGCGCCTCCGGGACTAGCGGGGTGAATGAGCAGTTCTTC.

The V and J genes are TRBV10-2 and TRBJ1-2, with D perhaps matching TRBD1 (5 bases). The germline V and J ends were trimmed by 3 bases and 8 bases, with 13 bases remaining between them. The CDR3 has 13 residues. CDR1 is WSHSY and CDR2 is SAAADI in the germline V gene. This CDR3 is CASSDPAGTGYTF. CDR3 bases: TGCGCCAGCAGTGACCCTGCGGGGACCGGCTACACCTTC.

The chain is built from TRBV5-1 and TRBJ1-1; 9 bases agree with TRBD1. The CDR3 is 15 residues long. With V trimmed by 4 bases and J by 2 bases, 6 bases remained unmatched. From germline, CDR1 is SGHRS and CDR2 YFSETQ. Here the CDR3 reads CASSPADRGNTEAFF. The DNA of the CDR3 is TGCGCCAGCAGCCCCGCGGACAGGGGAAACACTGAAGCTTTCTTT.

The rearrangement links TRBV7-9 to TRBJ1-1, with unresolved D. The CDR3 has 11 amino acids. Germline CDR1 and CDR2: SEHNR and FQNEAQ (reference sequence). Trimming removed 9 bases from V and 2 bases from J, with 7 bases in between. Written as DNA, the CDR3 is TGTGCCAGTAGCAGCAACACTGAAGCTTTCTTT. Translation gives CASSSNTEAFF.

The V and J genes are TRBV5-1 and TRBJ1-4, with 12 bases that match TRBD1. The CDR3 covers 19 residues. V gave up 0 bases and J gave up 8 bases; unmatched junction bases: 14. Germline loops: CDR1 SGHRS, CDR2 YFSETQ. The CDR3 DNA reads TGCGCCAGCAGCTTGGTCCCTCCGGGACAGGGGGCGGAAAGAGAAAAACTGTTTTTT. This sequence encodes CASSLVPPGQGAEREKLFF.

The V gene is TRBV28, the J gene TRBJ2-7, with 9 bases fitting TRBD2. CDR1 is MDHEN, CDR2 SYDVKM, per germline. The CDR3 has 15 amino acids. The V gene end was trimmed by 5 bases and the J gene end by 1 base; junction bases not matched to a gene: 6. The CDR3 region is CASSQLAGLSYEQYF. For the CDR3, the DNA is TGTGCCAGCAGTCAACTAGCGGGTCTTTCCTACGAGCAGTACTTC.

This rearrangement joins TRBV5-5 to TRBJ2-7; TRBD2 is a possible D gene (5 bases). Germline CDR1 SGHKS, CDR2 YYEKEE (reference sequence). The CDR3 consists of 15 residues. V lost 1 base to trimming and J lost 0 bases, with 11 bases between them. CDR3 sequence reads: CASSLRGLGSYEQYF. In nucleotides, the CDR3 is TGTGCCAGCAGCTTGAGAGGGTTAGGCTCCTACGAGCAGTACTTC.

The chain has TRBV28 and TRBJ1-2, with D uncertain. Germline V CDR1 and CDR2: MDHEN, SYDVKM. The ends were cut back, 4 bases at V and 5 bases at J, with 11 bases in the middle. This CDR3 comprises 13 residues. The CDR3 nucleotides are TGTGCCAGCAGTTCCGGCGGTGCGTATGGCTACACCTTC. Amino acid sequence: CASSSGGAYGYTF.

The CDR3, as DNA: TGTGCCAGCAGTTTAACGGGGAGAACGGGCTCCTACGAGCAGTACTTC. This encodes CASSLTGRTGSYEQYF. J is TRBJ2-7 and V is TRBV28, with D maybe TRBD2 (5 bases). The V gene's germline CDR1 is MDHEN and CDR2 SYDVKM. There are 16 residues in the CDR3. V lost 2 bases to trimming and J lost 0 bases, with 14 bases between them.